Listed below are T cell receptor beta chains from one sample, sequenced in a study of radiation and T cells in renal cell carcinoma. Profiling relied on immunoSEQ multiplex PCR, and the TCRdb table lists in-frame clones only, not all of them. The sample lists 100,000 to 150,000 clones, 80% to 85% occurring once. Source: blood, taken from a patient whose treatment included radiotherapy and nephrectomy. These receptors originate from a woman in her fifties or sixties with renal cell carcinoma. Each CDR3 is given with its conserved first and last residue. Fields, in order: J gene, V gene, clone size, CDR3 length, CDR3 protein. Rows give clone size only sometimes, using once, few, many, or a class for an expanded clone.

j_call: TRBJ2-1
v_call: TRBV4-3
clone_size: -
cdr3_length: 18
cdr3_aa: CASSQDWASGVSYNEQFF

j_call: TRBJ2-5
v_call: TRBV5-1
clone_size: -
cdr3_length: 16
cdr3_aa: CASKRDRAQGFETQYF

j_call: TRBJ1-1
v_call: TRBV5-1
clone_size: once
cdr3_length: 13
cdr3_aa: CASSLGDRVEAFF

j_call: TRBJ2-2
v_call: TRBV6-6
clone_size: few
cdr3_length: 16
cdr3_aa: CASSETGLAGAGELFF

j_call: TRBJ2-5
v_call: TRBV5-6
clone_size: few
cdr3_length: 14
cdr3_aa: CASSLVGSQETQYF

j_call: TRBJ2-7
v_call: TRBV4-1
clone_size: -
cdr3_length: 15
cdr3_aa: CASSQAVGTPYEQYF

j_call: TRBJ1-1
v_call: TRBV7-9
clone_size: -
cdr3_length: 14
cdr3_aa: CASSLQGWGTEAFF

j_call: TRBJ1-5
v_call: TRBV7-3
clone_size: -
cdr3_length: 16
cdr3_aa: CASSLDGGRGGQPQHF

j_call: TRBJ1-5
v_call: TRBV11-1
clone_size: -
cdr3_length: 13
cdr3_aa: CASSPTDDQPQHF

j_call: TRBJ1-5
v_call: TRBV18
clone_size: few
cdr3_length: 21
cdr3_aa: CASSSRYTGPHTLHSNQPQHF

j_call: TRBJ2-7
v_call: TRBV6-5
clone_size: -
cdr3_length: 15
cdr3_aa: CASSYSQGGTYEQYF

j_call: TRBJ2-1
v_call: TRBV2
clone_size: -
cdr3_length: 14
cdr3_aa: CASTTSGGDTEQFF

j_call: TRBJ1-5
v_call: TRBV19
clone_size: -
cdr3_length: 14
cdr3_aa: CASSVLPGYQPQHF

j_call: TRBJ1-5
v_call: TRBV6-5
clone_size: once
cdr3_length: 11
cdr3_aa: CASSDDQPQHF

j_call: TRBJ1-2
v_call: TRBV7-3
clone_size: -
cdr3_length: 13
cdr3_aa: CASSYDPNGGYTF

j_call: TRBJ1-2
v_call: TRBV19
clone_size: -
cdr3_length: 13
cdr3_aa: CATTDGRVVGYTF

j_call: TRBJ1-2
v_call: TRBV2
clone_size: -
cdr3_length: 13
cdr3_aa: CASSGRTNYGYTF

j_call: TRBJ2-7
v_call: TRBV28
clone_size: -
cdr3_length: 15
cdr3_aa: CASSLWDSRTHEQYF

j_call: TRBJ1-4
v_call: TRBV5-1
clone_size: -
cdr3_length: 14
cdr3_aa: CASSPGGMNEKLFF

j_call: TRBJ1-2
v_call: TRBV19
clone_size: -
cdr3_length: 15
cdr3_aa: CASSIPGGIDYGYTF

j_call: TRBJ1-2
v_call: TRBV28
clone_size: -
cdr3_length: 16
cdr3_aa: CASSLSRRGGGYGYTF

j_call: TRBJ1-2
v_call: TRBV28
clone_size: -
cdr3_length: 14
cdr3_aa: CASSLAGRNVVYTF

j_call: TRBJ2-3
v_call: TRBV2
clone_size: -
cdr3_length: 11
cdr3_aa: CASSYGDTQYF

j_call: TRBJ2-7
v_call: TRBV7-2
clone_size: -
cdr3_length: 17
cdr3_aa: CASSLAGQGVYPYEQYF